This TCR beta chain is from a study of blood T cell repertoires in COVID-19. Study processing details: How many nucleated cells were present was estimated from reference gene primer amplification. Clones were read by immunoSEQ multiplex PCR, and TCRdb kept only the in-frame ones, dropping some. That table furnishes V, J and clone size, whereas the DNA furnished D and trimming. The profile shows approximately 350,000 clones, about 90% of them singletons. Trimming left V 1 base short and J 0 bases short, with 4 bases between. Germline loops: CDR1 GTSNPN, CDR2 SVGIG (reference sequence). The CDR3 has 13 residues.

V usage is TRBV30 and J usage is TRBJ1-3; no definite D call. The specimen sequenced was PBMCs or T cells enriched from blood (not recorded which). The sequence was collected from a woman in her thirties who had recovered from COVID-19. CDR3 sequence reads: CAWSALSGNTIYF. The CDR3 coding sequence is TGTGCCTGGAGTGCCCTCTCTGGAAACACCATATATTTT.